This T cell receptor (beta chain) derives from a study of blood T cell repertoires in COVID-19. Overall study: Acute-phase and convalescent COVID-19 samples originated in the United States, Italy and Spain. PBMCs, B-cell-depleted T cells, or T cells were the source of the cDNA or gDNA that made up the material.

Study processing details: The assay estimated nucleated cells by amplifying reference gene primers. The protocol was immunoSEQ multiplex PCR, while the TCRdb copy is restricted to in-frame clones and leaves out a portion. D and trimming come from the DNA, and the V and J calls and clone size come from that table. The profile shows about 100,000 clones, roughly 87% of them singletons. The clonotype was recovered from a man aged 30 to 45 in a cohort sampled during active COVID-19. The specimen sequenced was peripheral blood.

CDR3 sequence reads: CASSDIDRGFYGYTF. CDR3 nucleotides: TGTGCCAGCAGCGATATCGACAGGGGTTTCTATGGCTACACCTTC. This chain uses TRBV6-5 with TRBJ1-2, with TRBD1 identical over 8 bases. The V segment lost 6 bases and the J segment 4 bases; nucleotides outside the gene matches: 10. Germline-derived CDR1 and CDR2 are MNHEY and SVGAGI. This CDR3 has 15 amino acids.